What follows are 21 T cell receptor beta chains derived from one specimen sequenced in a study of T cell repertoires in cytomegalovirus infection. From the reads, TCRdb called clonotypes with MiXCR, one entry per CDR3 protein. The data contain 650,000 to 850,000 distinct CDR3 sequences, almost 30% of them singletons. The antigens of these receptors remain unknown. Sequencing used cultured CD8+ T cells from PBMCs, obtained from culture after CMV antigen stimulation. These TCRs come from a human donor in good health (CMV status not recorded). Some clones in this sample may be carry-over from other donors' samples.

The rearrangement links TRBV27 to TRBJ1-5, with D possibly matching TRBD1 (5 bases). CDR1 is MNHEY, CDR2 SMNVEV, per germline (reference sequence). V was clipped by 7 bases and J by 2 bases, with 12 bases between them. The CDR3 has 14 amino acids. The CDR3 sequence is CASTSGTGNQPQHF. The CDR3 DNA is TGTGCCAGCACATCCGGGACTGGCAATCAGCCCCAGCATTTT.

The CDR3 nucleotides are TGTGCCACCAGCAGCGAGACAGGGTACAATCAGCCCCAGCATTTT. It specifies CATSSETGYNQPQHF. The J gene is TRBJ1-5, the V gene TRBV15; 7 nucleotides line up with TRBD1. CDR1 is LNHNV and CDR2 is YYDKDF in the germline V gene (reference sequence). The CDR3 has 15 amino acids. Trimming removed 3 bases from V and 3 bases from J; junction bases left unmatched: 5. The full variable domain, with the rest looked up from reference TRBV15 and TRBJ1-5, is DAMVIQNPRYQVTQFGKPVTLSCSQTLNHNVMYWYQQKSSQAPKLLFHYYDKDFNNEADTPDNFQSRRPNTSFCFLDIRSPGLGDTAMYLCATSSETGYNQPQHFGDGTRLSIL.

This clonotype has just a few counts. V and J are TRBV12-3 or TRBV12-4 and TRBJ2-1; 9 bases fit TRBD1. The CDR3 runs to 16 residues. V was pared by 7 bases and J by 3 bases, with 10 bases of the junction left unmatched. As DNA, the CDR3 is TGTGCCAGCACCCCAGGGGGGACAGGGCACTACAATGAGCAGTTCTTC. As protein: CASTPGGTGHYNEQFF.

The table lists this clonotype with a few counts. CDR3 sequence reads: CASSFNSGGANEQFF. Written as DNA, the CDR3 is TGTGCCAGCAGCTTCAATAGCGGGGGGGCAAATGAGCAGTTCTTC. V and J are TRBV7-8 and TRBJ2-1, with 11 nucleotides matching TRBD2. Looked up from germline, CDR1 is SGHVS and CDR2 is FQNEAQ. This CDR3 contains 15 residues. V was clipped by 3 bases and J by 7 bases; unmatched bases: 5.

This clonotype was recorded a few times. The chain carries TRBV7-9 and TRBJ1-5; D unresolved. CDR1 and CDR2 from the germline V gene are SEHNR and FQNEAQ (reference sequence). The CDR3 spans 16 residues. Trimming removed 5 bases at V and 2 bases at J, with 16 bases between. The CDR3: CASSTGSRWGNQPQHF. CDR3 DNA sequence: TGTGCCAGCAGCACTGGTTCCCGTTGGGGCAATCAGCCCCAGCATTTT.

The rearrangement links TRBV19 to TRBJ1-1; D gene uncertain. The CDR3 runs 15 residues. Trimming pared 7 bases from V and 4 bases from J, leaving 19 bases between. Germline values: CDR1 LNHDA, CDR2 SQIVND (reference sequence). This chain's CDR3 is CASTKRPPPGTEAFF. CDR3 DNA: TGTGCCAGTACCAAACGGCCTCCCCCGGGCACTGAAGCTTTCTTT.

The CDR3 DNA reads TGCAGCGTTGAAAGACAGGGAAAGACCCAGTACTTC. It specifies CSVERQGKTQYF. The rearrangement links TRBV29-1 to TRBJ2-5; TRBD1 matches 7 bases. Losses at the gene ends were 2 bases for V and 6 bases for J; bases not matched to a gene: 3. The V gene's germline CDR1 is SQVTM and CDR2 ANQGSEA. The CDR3 runs to 12 residues.

This clonotype was detected a few times. CDR3 region: CASSMGGGSYNEQFF. In nucleotides, the CDR3 is TGTGCCAGTAGTATGGGCGGGGGTTCCTACAATGAGCAGTTCTTC. The chain is built from TRBV19 and TRBJ2-1, with 7 bases that match TRBD2. V lost 3 bases and J lost 1; bases outside the gene matches: 3. Germline assignment: CDR1 LNHDA and CDR2 SQIVND (reference sequence). This CDR3 contains 15 residues.

This rearrangement joins TRBV5-4 to TRBJ1-3, with TRBD1 as a possible D gene (6 bases). Trimming took 4 bases from V and 3 from J, leaving 17 bases between them. The germline V gene encodes CDR1 SGHNT and CDR2 YYREEE (reference sequence). The CDR3 has 16 amino acids. The CDR3, as DNA: TGTGCCAGCAGCCCTGGGACGGCGACAGGTGGAAACACCATATATTTT. Translated: CASSPGTATGGNTIYF.

V and J are TRBV15 and TRBJ1-1; possibly TRBD1 for D (5 bases). Germline V gives CDR1 LNHNV, CDR2 YYDKDF (reference sequence). V lost 5 bases and J lost 4, with 14 bases in between. There are 14 residues in the CDR3. CDR3 sequence (DNA): TGTGCCACCAGCGGGAGGGGTGGTGCCACTGAAGCTTTCTTT. It encodes CATSGRGGATEAFF.

This clonotype has only a few counts. The J gene is TRBJ2-2, the V gene TRBV27; 7 bases map to TRBD2. With 6 bases clipped from V and 0 bases from J, the junction kept 4 bases outside the gene matches. The CDR3 length is 15 residues. Germline lookup yields CDR1 MNHEY and CDR2 SMNVEV (reference sequence). CDR3 loop: CASRLLAPNTGELFF. The CDR3 DNA follows: TGTGCCAGCAGGCTACTAGCGCCGAACACCGGGGAGCTGTTTTTT.

The V and J genes are TRBV6-6 and TRBJ1-1, with D unresolved. Per germline, CDR1 MNHNY and CDR2 SVGAGI (reference sequence). Trimming removed 2 bases at V and 0 bases at J, with 4 bases between. This CDR3 is 13 amino acids long. The CDR3 sequence: CASSYNVNTEAFF. CDR3 sequence (DNA): TGTGCCAGCAGTTACAATGTGAACACTGAAGCTTTCTTT.

This clonotype showed up just a few times. The rearrangement uses TRBV28 and TRBJ2-1, with a possible D match to TRBD2 (5 bases). Germline lookup yields CDR1 MDHEN and CDR2 SYDVKM. The CDR3 loop spans 12 amino acids. Trimming removed 6 bases from V and 6 bases from J, with 9 bases in between. CDR3 bases: TGTGCCAGCAGCTATACTAGCAATGAGCAGTTCTTC. Protein product: CASSYTSNEQFF. Combining the CDR3 with reference TRBV28 and TRBJ2-1 gives the whole variable domain DVKVTQSSRYLVKRTGEKVFLECVQDMDHENMFWYRQDPGLGLRLIYFSYDVKMKEKGDIPEGYSVSREKKERFSLILESASTNQTSMYLCASSYTSNEQFFGPGTRLTVL.

The chain links TRBV4-1 to TRBJ1-2; TRBD1 is a possible D gene (5 bases). The germline V gene has CDR1 MGHRA and CDR2 YSYEKL. The CDR3 sequence is 15 residues long. Deletions cut 1 base from V and 4 bases from J, with 13 bases between. CDR3: CASSQVEGDGYGYTF. CDR3 DNA: TGCGCCAGCAGCCAAGTCGAAGGGGACGGCTATGGCTACACCTTC.

The chain combines TRBV20-1 with TRBJ2-1; the match to TRBD2 covers 12 bases. The CDR3 consists of 18 residues. Germline V gene sequence: CDR1 DFQATT, CDR2 SNEGSKA (reference sequence). Trimming cost V 3 bases and J 0 bases; bases outside gene matches: 9. CDR3 nucleotides: TGCAGTGCTAGTGAACCGGGACTAGCGGGTAGCTCCTACAATGAGCAGTTCTTC. It translates to CSASEPGLAGSSYNEQFF.

The chain has TRBV28 and TRBJ2-3, with 11 positions matching TRBD2. V lost 1 base, J lost 2 bases, and 8 bases stayed unmatched. Germline assignment: CDR1 MDHEN and CDR2 SYDVKM. The CDR3 has 18 amino acids. The CDR3 DNA is TGTGCCAGCAGTTTATCCCCGATGACTAGCGGGGACACAGATACGCAGTATTTT. This codes for CASSLSPMTSGDTDTQYF. Full variable domain (outside the CDR3, taken from reference TRBV28 and TRBJ2-3): DVKVTQSSRYLVKRTGEKVFLECVQDMDHENMFWYRQDPGLGLRLIYFSYDVKMKEKGDIPEGYSVSREKKERFSLILESASTNQTSMYLCASSLSPMTSGDTDTQYFGPGTRLTVL.

This clonotype was counted only a few times. This chain uses TRBV19 with TRBJ1-5; maybe TRBD1 (6 bases). The CDR3 runs 15 residues. Trimming cost V 5 bases and J 7 bases, with 18 bases left between them. CDR1 is LNHDA, CDR2 SQIVND, per germline (reference sequence). For the CDR3, the DNA is TGTGCCAGTAGTCCATCACCGGGGGGCGGCCAGCCCCAGCATTTT. Translating it yields CASSPSPGGGQPQHF.

This chain uses TRBV6-2 or TRBV6-3 with TRBJ2-3, with D possibly matching TRBD1 (6 bases). CDR1 and CDR2 (germline): MNHEY, SVGEGT. The V end was cut by 0 bases, the J end by 6 bases, with 13 bases between. The CDR3 runs 15 residues. CDR3: CASSYSGGVVDTQYF. The CDR3 nucleotides are TGTGCCAGCAGTTACTCAGGGGGAGTCGTGGATACGCAGTATTTT.

This clonotype was counted a few times. The chain has TRBV7-9 and TRBJ2-1; D unclear. Trimming removed 1 base from V and 5 bases from J, with 12 bases in between. Germline CDR1 SEHNR, CDR2 FQNEAQ (reference sequence). The CDR3 is 15 amino acids. CDR3 in DNA: TGTGCCAGCAGCTTAGTGAACGGGCTCGACAATGAGCAGTTCTTC. It encodes CASSLVNGLDNEQFF.

This clonotype has a count of ten or more. V gene TRBV7-9 combines with J gene TRBJ2-1; perhaps TRBD1 as D (6 bases). The germline gives CDR1 SEHNR, CDR2 FQNEAQ (reference sequence). The CDR3 contains 13 residues. V dropped 5 bases and J dropped 4 bases, with 9 bases sitting between them. This CDR3 is CASSIGQYNEQFF. CDR3 bases: TGTGCCAGCAGCATTGGACAGTACAATGAGCAGTTCTTC.

Only a few counts were recorded for this clonotype. This rearrangement joins TRBV6-5 to TRBJ1-2; no firm D call. Trimming shortened V by 2 bases and J by 3 bases, and 7 bases separated the two germline ends. Looked up from germline, CDR1 is MNHEY and CDR2 is SVGAGI. This CDR3 comprises 13 residues. CDR3 bases: TGTGCCAGCAGTTACGACGGTGACTATGGCTACACCTTC. This gives the protein CASSYDGDYGYTF.